Listed here is a single TCR beta chain. Its antigen is currently not known. No much larger clonotype is one base removed from it; base qualities were not supplied. These data originate in a study of T cell repertoires in cytomegalovirus infection (dated by TCRdb to between 2017 and 2020). At the level of the whole study: Alongside well-studied HLA-B-restricted epitopes, the peptide stimulations were aimed at recently identified HLA-C-restricted CMV epitopes, whose presentation resists viral immunomodulation. Donor HLA type was relevant to the analysis, because carriage of CMV infection together with the matching HLA type was indicated by public TCR beta signatures.

Sample treatment or condition, as interpreted from the label and publication: in vitro stimulation with specific CMV peptide epitopes to enrich CMV-specific T cells. The instrument given in TCRdb is Illumina HiSeq 1500. TCRdb ran its own pipeline on the public reads, namely fastp trimming at Q25 and MiXCR clone calling, and kept in-frame beta chains. Merged by CDR3 protein, the rows form single entries marked with the most common genes and DNA. This sample gives tens of thousands of distinct CDR3 sequences in total; around 19% of them show up just once. The ten largest clones capture 80% of the sample. On the study overall, not on this receptor specifically: The ex vivo response was dominated by HLA-C-restricted CMV-specific TCR beta clonotypes, and the single most frequent clonotype in two of eight donors was supplied by these HLA-C-restricted clonotypes. Cumulative frequency of public TCR beta family members discriminated carriers of CMV infection plus the relevant HLA type in this cohort and an independent approximately 350-donor cohort.

The CDR3 contains 15 residues, cysteine and phenylalanine counted. This entry keeps only the CDR3 DNA: 45 bases, framed from base 1. V lost 0 bases and J lost 8 bases; the stretch between them is 13 bases long. In the germline V gene, CDR1 corresponds to SGHVS and CDR2 to FNYEAQ. The source was CD8+ T cells from cultured PBMCs, collected from culture after CMV antigen stimulation. The clonotype originates from a human donor in good health (CMV status not recorded). Some clones in this sample may be carry-over from other donors' samples. Here the chain combines TRBV7-6 and TRBJ1-4; the D gene remains uncertain. This receptor has the CDR3 CASSLASGEGEKLFF. The sequenced DNA: TGTGCCAGCAGCTTAGCGAGTGGGGAGGGCGAAAAACTGTTTTTT.